The 30 T cell receptor beta chains reported below all come from one sample, sequenced in a study of beta chain features in type 1 diabetes (dated by TCRdb to between 2017 and 2018). General study outcomes and caveats: Type 1 diabetes patients showed a moderate but significant shortening of TCRB CDR3 length in all four CD4+ subsets.

The antigens of these receptors remain unknown. The library was obtained by the immunoSEQ multiplex PCR assay. The entire amount of isolated RNA was reverse transcribed using the High Capacity cDNA Reverse Transcription Kit, so the sequenced TCRB transcripts were expressed ones. TCRdb mirrors the immuneACCESS table, restricted to in-frame sequences. Some clones are absent from its copies; in checked studies, under half trace to an unresolved V gene, and the reason for the others is unknown. Here the sample has hundreds of thousands of clones; approximately 15% occur a single time. 0.017% of the sample is taken by the ten largest. Sequenced material: naive CD4+ T cells from blood. In the paper's terms, the cell subset or site label means: true naive CD4+ T cells. These receptors were obtained from a man aged 25-45 years with type 1 diabetes.

This clone turned up a few times. CDR3 in DNA: TGTGCCAGCAGCTTATCCCAGAGGGCAGGCGTTAATCAGCCCCAGCATTTT. Translating gives CASSLSQRAGVNQPQHF. The rearrangement uses TRBV7-9 and TRBJ1-5, with D hard to call. Looked up from germline, CDR1 is SEHNR and CDR2 is FQNEAQ (reference sequence). The CDR3 is 17 residues long. Trimming stripped 2 bases from V and 4 bases from J, with 18 bases between.

The chain couples TRBV28 to TRBJ2-7, with 8 positions matching TRBD1. The CDR3 extends over 14 amino acids. In germline, CDR1 is MDHEN, CDR2 SYDVKM. The V gene end was trimmed by 3 bases and the J gene end by 2 bases; junction bases not matched to a gene: 3. The CDR3 spells CASSFPGGPYEQYF. The CDR3 DNA follows: TGTGCCAGCAGTTTTCCAGGGGGCCCCTACGAGCAGTACTTC.

A few counts support this clone. The chain couples TRBV9 to TRBJ2-2; a weak D match, TRBD1 (5 bases). V dropped 4 bases and J dropped 8 bases, with 15 bases sitting between them. The germline V gene has CDR1 SGDLS and CDR2 YYNGEE. This CDR3 is 14 amino acids long. CDR3 protein: CASSYDSLLGELFF. As DNA, the CDR3 is TGTGCCAGCAGCTACGACAGTCTCCTGGGGGAGCTGTTTTTT.

This clone was recorded a few times. The CDR3 here is CASSFYSGRAVDEQYF. CDR3 in DNA: TGTGCCAGCAGCTTCTACAGCGGGAGGGCCGTCGACGAGCAGTACTTC. The V call is TRBV7-9, the J call TRBJ2-7; 10 bases agree with TRBD2. CDR3 length: 16 amino acids. With 3 bases clipped from V and 5 bases from J, the junction kept 10 bases outside the gene matches. Germline V gene data show CDR1 as SEHNR and CDR2 as FQNEAQ (reference sequence).

This clone occurred a few times. The J gene is TRBJ1-5, the V gene TRBV15; D uncertain. There are 13 residues in the CDR3. Germline lookup yields CDR1 LNHNV and CDR2 YYDKDF (reference sequence). V was pared by 7 bases and J by 7 bases, with 14 bases between. The CDR3 sequence is CATTPGEMQPQHF. The CDR3 bases are TGTGCCACCACCCCCGGGGAAATGCAGCCCCAGCATTTT.

This clone was detected only a few times. V is TRBV19 and J is TRBJ2-4; a weak D match, TRBD1 (6 bases). Trimming removed 7 bases from V and 0 bases from J, with 13 bases in between. CDR1 LNHDA and CDR2 SQIVND come from the germline V gene (reference sequence). CDR3 length equals 15 residues. The CDR3 region has the DNA TGTGCCAGTATTCTGGACAGATTAGCCAAAAACATTCAGTACTTC. Its translation is CASILDRLAKNIQYF.

This clone was detected a few times. The chain has TRBV5-6 and TRBJ2-5; no reliable D call. V lost 2 bases, J lost 2 bases, and 16 bases lay in between. The CDR3 consists of 16 residues. The germline gives CDR1 SGHDT, CDR2 YYEEEE. This CDR3 reads CASSFFGGRAQETQYF. The CDR3 region has the DNA TGTGCCAGCAGCTTTTTCGGCGGTAGAGCTCAAGAGACCCAGTACTTC.

This chain connects TRBV19 to TRBJ1-4; TRBD1 agrees at 8 bases. CDR1 is LNHDA, CDR2 SQIVND, per germline (reference sequence). The CDR3 consists of 14 residues. V gave up 3 bases and J gave up 5 bases; unmatched junction bases: 2. CDR3 in amino acids: CASSIRDRNEKLFF. CDR3 DNA: TGTGCCAGTAGTATCCGGGACAGGAATGAAAAACTGTTTTTT.

This clone was found a few times. The chain employs TRBV5-6 and TRBJ2-3, with D perhaps matching TRBD2 (5 bases). The CDR3 consists of 13 residues. Trimming took off 4 bases at V and 2 bases at J, with 8 bases between the two ends. Looked up from germline, CDR1 is SGHDT and CDR2 is YYEEEE. CDR3 sequence (DNA): TGTGCCAGCAGCCCGGACTTCACAGATACGCAGTATTTT. It encodes CASSPDFTDTQYF.

The rearrangement links TRBV7-9 to TRBJ2-7; 12 bases match TRBD1. V trimming: 1 base; J trimming: 4 bases; junction bases outside the gene matches: 8. CDR3 length equals 17 residues. Germline V gives CDR1 SEHNR, CDR2 FQNEAQ (reference sequence). The CDR3 DNA reads as TGTGCCAGCAGCTTAGGGCCCGGGACAGGGGGCTGGTACGAGCAGTACTTC. Translation: CASSLGPGTGGWYEQYF.

This clone was seen a handful of times. Other DNA sequences in this sample translate to the same CDR3. V and J are TRBV28 and TRBJ2-7; 10 bases match TRBD2. CDR3 size: 13 residues. CDR1 MDHEN and CDR2 SYDVKM come from the germline V gene. The ends lost 5 bases at V and 2 bases at J; junction bases unmatched: 0. The CDR3 DNA is TGTGCCAGCAGTCTAGCGGGGGCCTACGAGCAGTACTTC. This encodes CASSLAGAYEQYF.

This clone was counted between two and nine times. This CDR3 reads CASSLGGSKSYEQYF. Here the CDR3 DNA reads TGCGCCAGCAGCTTGGGCGGGAGCAAATCCTACGAGCAGTACTTC. The chain employs TRBV5-1 and TRBJ2-7; TRBD2 matches at 7 bases. J lost 1 base, V lost 0 bases, and 4 bases had no gene match. The CDR3 sequence is 15 residues long. CDR1 is SGHRS, CDR2 YFSETQ, per germline.

J is TRBJ2-7 and V is TRBV7-9; the D gene is possibly TRBD1 (6 bases). Trimming removed 2 bases from V and 6 bases from J, with 14 bases in between. Germline V gives CDR1 SEHNR, CDR2 FQNEAQ (reference sequence). The CDR3 consists of 14 residues. The CDR3 nucleotides read TGTGCCAGCAGCTTACCCGTACAGGGCGGCGAGCAGTACTTC. It translates to CASSLPVQGGEQYF.

V usage is TRBV7-7 and J usage is TRBJ2-5, with D unclear. CDR3 size: 15 residues. Trimming stripped 1 base from V and 5 bases from J, with 14 bases between. Germline CDR1 and CDR2: SSHAT and FNYEAQ (reference sequence). CDR3 bases: TGTGCCAGCAGCTTAGGTGGCAGTTTTCTGGAGACCCAGTACTTC. It specifies CASSLGGSFLETQYF.

This clone was seen a handful of times. The genes are TRBV10-3 and TRBJ2-7; no clear D gene. Deletions cut 2 bases from V and 4 bases from J, with 6 bases between. This CDR3 spans 12 amino acids. In germline, CDR1 is ENHRY, CDR2 SYGVKD. CDR3 protein: CAISEPKYEQYF. The CDR3 DNA reads TGTGCCATCAGTGAGCCCAAATACGAGCAGTACTTC.

This chain joins TRBV14 and TRBJ2-5, with a possible D match to TRBD2 (5 bases). V was trimmed by 4 bases and J by 0 bases, leaving 12 bases between them. CDR1 is SGHDN and CDR2 is FVKESK in the germline V gene. The CDR3 spans 15 residues. Here the CDR3 DNA reads TGTGCCAGCAGCCGTCTGCGAGGGTACCAAGAGACCCAGTACTTC. As protein: CASSRLRGYQETQYF.

The V call is TRBV2, the J call TRBJ2-7; no definite D call. V was trimmed by 6 bases and J by 6 bases, leaving 15 bases between them. CDR1 and CDR2 from the germline V gene are SNHLY and FYNNEI. This CDR3 is 13 amino acids long. The CDR3 DNA reads TGTGCCAGCAGCCCGTTATTTCCCGGCGAGCAGTACTTC. This gives the protein CASSPLFPGEQYF.

The count of this clone is one. This rearrangement joins TRBV7-2 to TRBJ1-4; D perhaps matches TRBD1 (6 bases). Trimming cost V 4 bases and J 10 bases, with 22 bases left between them. The germline CDR1 and CDR2 sequences are SGHTA and FQGNSA. The CDR3 sequence is 16 residues long. This CDR3 reads CASSSLAGARGGKLFF. The CDR3, as DNA: TGTGCCAGCAGCTCACTGGCGGGGGCGCGAGGGGGAAAACTGTTTTTT.

The chain has TRBV30 and TRBJ1-4, with 9 bases that match TRBD1. This CDR3 is built from 14 residues. Per the germline V gene, CDR1 is GTSNPN and CDR2 is SVGIG (reference sequence). J gave up 5 bases and V 3 bases, and 4 bases lay outside the gene matches. The CDR3 loop reads CAWSRDRANEKLFF. As DNA, the CDR3 is TGTGCCTGGAGCCGGGACAGGGCAAATGAAAAACTGTTTTTT.

This rearrangement joins TRBV5-1 to TRBJ1-1, with a possible D match to TRBD1 (6 bases). CDR3 length: 13 residues. With 4 bases removed from V and 3 bases from J, the gap between germline ends came to 10 bases. Germline V CDR1 and CDR2: SGHRS, YFSETQ. DNA for the CDR3: TGCGCCAGCAGCATGGGACATTACACTGAAGCTTTCTTT. Translation: CASSMGHYTEAFF. Supplemented by reference TRBV5-1 and TRBJ1-1, the full variable domain reads KAGVTQTPRYLIKTRGQQVTLSCSPISGHRSVSWYQQTPGQGLQFLFEYFSETQRNKGNFPGRFSGRQFSNSRSEMNVSTLELGDSALYLCASSMGHYTEAFFGQGTRLTVV.

This clone was counted only a few times. The chain's CDR3 is CASSPSGLVRVNTEAFF. CDR3 bases: TGTGCCAGCTCACCTAGTGGATTGGTCAGGGTGAACACTGAAGCTTTCTTT. This chain links TRBV18 with TRBJ1-1; perhaps TRBD1 as D (5 bases). The CDR3 totals 17 residues. V gave up 3 bases and J gave up 0 bases, with 17 bases separating them. Germline CDR1 and CDR2: KGHSH and LQKENI.

Only a few counts were recorded for this clone. This sequence joins TRBV28 and TRBJ1-2, with D possibly being TRBD1 (5 bases). Between the trimmed V and J ends, which lost 7 bases and 0 bases, there was a span of 9 bases. Germline V lookup: CDR1 MDHEN, CDR2 SYDVKM. CDR3 length equals 13 residues. The CDR3 region is CASTIRANYGYTF. CDR3 sequence (DNA): TGTGCCAGCACGATCAGGGCTAACTATGGCTACACCTTC.

The V call is TRBV1, the J call TRBJ2-5; the listed D gene, TRBD2, was not tested against the DNA. TRBV1 is described as a pseudogene. The CDR3 loop spans 17 amino acids. The DNA of the CDR3 is TGCACCAGCAGCCAAGCCCAAGGGGCTAGCGGGAAGGAGACCCAGTACTTC. It is translated as CTSSQAQGASGKETQYF.

This clone was seen only a few times. The V and J genes are TRBV7-3 and TRBJ2-3; 10 positions agree with TRBD2. Germline-derived CDR1 and CDR2 are SGHTA and FQGTGA. Trimming at V came to 1 base and at J to 4 bases, leaving 5 bases not matched to a gene. The CDR3 covers 16 residues. The CDR3 region has the DNA TGTGCCAGCAGCTTAAGAACTAGCGGGATCGCAGATACGCAGTATTTT. The encoded protein is CASSLRTSGIADTQYF.

The rearrangement links TRBV6-5 to TRBJ2-5; 9 bases match TRBD2. Trimming took 2 bases from V and 4 from J; bases not matched to a gene: 8. Germline assignment: CDR1 MNHEY and CDR2 SVGAGI. The CDR3 covers 16 residues. CDR3 bases: TGTGCCAGCAGTTACGGGGTAGCGGGAGATCGAGAGACCCAGTACTTC. Encoded protein: CASSYGVAGDRETQYF.

This clone was seen once. The rearrangement links TRBV9 to TRBJ2-7, with a possible D match to TRBD1 (6 bases). Between the trimmed V and J ends, which lost 4 bases and 6 bases, there was a span of 23 bases. Looked up from germline, CDR1 is SGDLS and CDR2 is YYNGEE. This CDR3 contains 16 residues. CDR3 in amino acids: CASSTTSQGRVGEQYF. CDR3 in DNA: TGTGCCAGCAGCACCACCTCACAGGGAAGAGTGGGCGAGCAGTACTTC.

The table lists this clone with a few counts. The chain couples TRBV4-3 to TRBJ2-1, with D tentatively TRBD2 (7 bases). CDR1 and CDR2 (germline): LGHNA, YSLEER. The CDR3 is 16 amino acids. The ends were cut back, 4 bases at V and 0 bases at J, with 13 bases in the middle. In nucleotides, the CDR3 is TGCGCCAGCAGCCCGCTAGCGGACAGCTCCTACAATGAGCAGTTCTTC. This codes for CASSPLADSSYNEQFF.

The chain couples TRBV5-6 to TRBJ2-1, with a possible D match to TRBD2 (6 bases). CDR1 is SGHDT, CDR2 YYEEEE, per germline. The V and J ends lost 4 bases and 0 bases respectively, with 14 bases between them. The CDR3 extends over 16 amino acids. The DNA of the CDR3 is TGTGCCAGCAGCCCCCCGGCGGGAAGCTCCTACAATGAGCAGTTCTTC. Its translation: CASSPPAGSSYNEQFF.

V usage is TRBV25-1 and J usage is TRBJ2-5; D is perhaps TRBD2 (6 bases). V gave up 3 bases and J gave up 4 bases, with 15 bases separating them. This CDR3 comprises 15 residues. Germline V lookup: CDR1 MGHDK, CDR2 SYGVNS. The CDR3 DNA is TGTGCCAGCAGTGATCCAACCTTAGCGGTAGAGACCCAGTACTTC. As protein: CASSDPTLAVETQYF.

A few counts support this clone. V and J are TRBV5-4 and TRBJ2-3; D gene uncertain. Per the germline V gene, CDR1 is SGHNT and CDR2 is YYREEE (reference sequence). V was clipped by 4 bases and J by 0 bases, with 21 bases between them. The length of the CDR3 is 18 residues. The CDR3 reads CASSPMDPGSPSTDTQYF. DNA for the CDR3: TGTGCCAGCAGCCCAATGGATCCCGGGTCACCTAGCACAGATACGCAGTATTTT.